Presented here are 30 T cell receptor beta chains from one specimen sequenced in a study of blood T cell repertoires in COVID-19 (dated by TCRdb to the early 2020s). Receptor libraries were prepared by the immunoSEQ multiplex PCR assay. Not all clones reach the TCRdb copy of this immuneACCESS table, which keeps in-frame sequences only. Checked studies attribute under half of the gap to unresolved V genes and leave the rest unexplained. This sample has 200,000 to 250,000 clones in its table, and approximately 83% of those were observed once. About 5.3% of the sample comes from the top ten. The source material was PBMCs or T cells enriched from blood (not recorded which). These receptors all come from a woman between 50 and 59 years old who had been exposed to COVID-19.

V gene TRBV5-1 combines with J gene TRBJ1-3; a possible D gene is TRBD1 (6 bases). The CDR3 sequence is 15 residues long. The V end was cut by 1 base, the J end by 1 base, with 9 bases between. CDR1 is SGHRS and CDR2 is YFSETQ in the germline V gene. The CDR3 reads CASSLTGTSGNTIYF. CDR3 bases: TGCGCCAGCAGCTTGACCGGGACATCTGGAAACACCATATATTTT.

The genes are TRBV29-1 and TRBJ1-1; maybe TRBD1 (5 bases). The CDR3 totals 12 residues. V was pared by 7 bases and J by 8 bases, with 17 bases between. The germline V gene encodes CDR1 SQVTM and CDR2 ANQGSEA. CDR3 nucleotide sequence: TGCAGCGCCGGGCGGGGCGATGTAGAAGCTTTCTTT. Protein product: CSAGRGDVEAFF.

This clone was detected only a few times. The chain carries TRBV18 and TRBJ1-2, with D maybe TRBD1 (5 bases). The V gene's germline CDR1 is KGHSH and CDR2 LQKENI. Trimming pared 1 base from V and 4 bases from J, leaving 16 bases between. The length of the CDR3 is 16 residues. The chain's CDR3 is CASSPRGQGNPYGYTF. As DNA, the CDR3 is TGTGCCAGCTCACCACGGGGTCAGGGTAACCCCTATGGCTACACCTTC.

The chain has TRBV27 and TRBJ2-7, with D possibly TRBD2 on 5 matching bases. V was cut by 7 bases and J by 4 bases, with 26 bases left in between. The CDR3 spans 17 residues. In germline, CDR1 is MNHEY, CDR2 SMNVEV (reference sequence). The CDR3, as DNA: TGTGCCAGCACCCACCCCCCCCGCGGGCTCGGTCGGTACGAGCAGTACTTC. This translates into CASTHPPRGLGRYEQYF.

This chain uses TRBV9 with TRBJ2-6; no clear D. V lost 3 bases, J lost 1 base, and 8 bases lay in between. The germline gives CDR1 SGDLS, CDR2 YYNGEE. CDR3 length: 15 amino acids. CDR3 sequence: CASSAFGSGANVLTF. The CDR3 nucleotides are TGTGCCAGCAGCGCCTTCGGTTCTGGGGCCAACGTCCTGACTTTC.

The rearrangement links TRBV6-5 to TRBJ2-7; 7 bases are a match to TRBD2. This CDR3 is 15 amino acids long. V lost 6 bases to trimming and J lost 7 bases; unmatched junction nucleotides: 15. Germline assignment: CDR1 MNHEY and CDR2 SVGAGI. The CDR3 reads CASRIRPAGEEEQYF. CDR3 nucleotide sequence: TGTGCCAGCAGGATTAGGCCGGCGGGGGAAGAGGAGCAGTACTTC.

V and J are TRBV6-5 and TRBJ1-6; tentatively, D is TRBD1 (5 bases). This CDR3 is 15 amino acids long. V was cut by 4 bases and J by 9 bases, with 16 bases left in between. Germline V CDR1 and CDR2: MNHEY, SVGAGI. This chain's CDR3 is CASSSNSGEISPLHF. The CDR3 DNA is TGTGCCAGCAGTTCTAACTCGGGGGAAATTTCACCCCTCCACTTT.

The rearrangement links TRBV29-1 to TRBJ2-3, with D tentatively TRBD2 (7 bases). V shed 7 bases and J shed 2 bases, with 19 bases lying between them. Germline CDR1 and CDR2: SQVTM and ANQGSEA. The CDR3 loop spans 15 amino acids. CDR3 amino acids: CSGRGTGGHTDTQYF. The CDR3 DNA follows: TGCAGCGGGCGGGGGACGGGGGGCCACACAGATACGCAGTATTTT.

In its sample, this clone was seen once. The chain combines TRBV5-6 with TRBJ1-2; 9 nucleotides line up with TRBD1. This CDR3 has 14 amino acids. Trimming took 4 bases from V and 8 from J; bases not matched to a gene: 9. CDR1 SGHDT and CDR2 YYEEEE come from the germline V gene. The CDR3 region has the DNA TGTGCCAGCAGCGCCCCACAGGGGGCGGTAGGCTACACCTTC. Its translation: CASSAPQGAVGYTF.

The CDR3 protein is CASSLGYKGAEAFF. CDR3 nucleotide sequence: TGCGCCAGCAGCTTGGGGTACAAGGGGGCTGAAGCTTTCTTT. V gene TRBV5-1 combines with J gene TRBJ1-1; D is possibly TRBD1 (6 bases). CDR1 and CDR2 (germline): SGHRS, YFSETQ. Trimming pared 0 bases from V and 6 bases from J, leaving 12 bases between. The CDR3 sequence is 14 residues long.

The chain has TRBV21-1 and TRBJ1-6; the tabulated D call, TRBD1, remains unverified against the DNA. TRBV21-1 constitutes a pseudogene. The CDR3 is 17 amino acids. DNA of the CDR3: TGTGCCAGCAGCAAACCGACAGGCCGCGGAAGTAATTCACCCCTCCACTTT. It codes for CASSKPTGRGSNSPLHF.

V gene TRBV2 combines with J gene TRBJ1-5; 8 bases match TRBD1. Germline CDR1 SNHLY, CDR2 FYNNEI. After removal of 4 bases from V and 6 bases from J, the junction contained 14 bases not matched to a gene. The CDR3 has 17 amino acids. DNA for the CDR3: TGTGCCAGCAGTGGAGCAGGGGGCCCCTCAATCGGTCAGCCCCAGCATTTT. It translates to CASSGAGGPSIGQPQHF. Complete variable domain (other parts from reference TRBV2 and TRBJ1-5): EPEVTQTPSHQVTQMGQEVILRCVPISNHLYFYWYRQILGQKVEFLVSFYNNEISEKSEIFDDQFSVERPDGSNFTLKIRSTKLEDSAMYFCASSGAGGPSIGQPQHFGDGTRLSIL.

The J gene is TRBJ1-1, the V gene TRBV5-1; D gene ambiguous. Trimming left V 1 base short and J 8 bases short, with 15 bases between. The CDR3 loop spans 14 amino acids. Germline CDR1 is SGHRS and CDR2 is YFSETQ. The CDR3 sequence is CASSLTAAQKEAFF. The DNA of the CDR3 is TGCGCCAGCAGCTTGACCGCGGCACAAAAGGAAGCTTTCTTT.

V gene TRBV10-1 combines with J gene TRBJ2-7, with TRBD2 matching over 8 bases. Looked up from germline, CDR1 is WNHNN and CDR2 is SYGVQD (reference sequence). The CDR3 totals 14 residues. Unmatched junction bases numbered 5, after V lost 3 bases and J lost 4 bases. CDR3 loop: CASSDGGALYEQYF. CDR3 sequence (DNA): TGCGCCAGCAGTGACGGGGGGGCCCTTTACGAGCAGTACTTC.

This chain links TRBV5-4 with TRBJ2-5; 9 nucleotides match TRBD1. Germline assignment: CDR1 SGHNT and CDR2 YYREEE (reference sequence). There are 17 residues in the CDR3. Trimming at V came to 4 bases and at J to 4 bases, leaving 14 bases not matched to a gene. CDR3 nucleotide sequence: TGTGCCAGCAGCCCGGGGGCTAGCGCGGGACAGGGAGAGACCCAGTACTTC. Amino acids: CASSPGASAGQGETQYF.

The chain has TRBV7-9 and TRBJ2-3; perhaps TRBD1 as D (6 bases). V shed 5 bases and J shed 3 bases, with 18 bases lying between them. This CDR3 contains 16 residues. Per germline, CDR1 SEHNR and CDR2 FQNEAQ (reference sequence). The CDR3 DNA reads as TGTGCCAGCAGCCCCCCCAATCAGGGGAATACAGATACGCAGTATTTT. Translating gives CASSPPNQGNTDTQYF.

This chain links TRBV5-1 with TRBJ2-2; D is unclear. The CDR3 totals 15 residues. CDR1 SGHRS and CDR2 YFSETQ come from the germline V gene. Trimming left V 3 bases short and J 2 bases short, with 11 bases between. This CDR3 is CASSSRPFNTGELFF. The CDR3 bases are TGCGCCAGCAGCTCCCGTCCTTTCAACACCGGGGAGCTGTTTTTT.

The chain carries TRBV28 and TRBJ2-5; possibly TRBD1 for D (5 bases). Germline V gives CDR1 MDHEN, CDR2 SYDVKM. Trimming removed 6 bases from V and 7 bases from J, with 15 bases in between. The CDR3 has 13 residues. CDR3 protein: CASRDPRARTQYF. The CDR3, as DNA: TGTGCCAGCAGGGATCCCAGGGCCCGGACCCAGTACTTC.

The CDR3 region has the DNA TGTGCCAGCAGCCCCGGGAGAGGGGGGGACACCGGGGAGCTGTTTTTT. The encoded protein is CASSPGRGGDTGELFF. The V and J genes are TRBV6-2 or TRBV6-3 and TRBJ2-2; TRBD2 is a possible D gene (7 bases). V lost 6 bases to trimming and J lost 3 bases, with 17 bases between them. This CDR3 is built from 16 residues. CDR1 and CDR2 (germline): MNHEY, SVGEGT.

This clone was seen once. The chain combines TRBV25-1 with TRBJ1-2; D call uncertain. The CDR3 length is 13 residues. Trimming shortened V by 8 bases and J by 8 bases, and 18 bases separated the two germline ends. Germline CDR1 MGHDK, CDR2 SYGVNS. The CDR3 sequence: CASARLDLSGYTF. Here the CDR3 DNA reads TGTGCCAGCGCCAGGTTGGACTTAAGCGGCTACACCTTC.

The rearrangement links TRBV27 to TRBJ1-6, with a tentative D call TRBD1 (5 bases). The CDR3 loop spans 16 amino acids. CDR1 is MNHEY and CDR2 is SMNVEV in the germline V gene (reference sequence). The ends were cut back, 2 bases at V and 0 bases at J, with 8 bases in the middle. The DNA for the CDR3 is TGTGCCAGCAGTTTACAGGGAAGCTCCTATAATTCACCCCTCCACTTT. Translation: CASSLQGSSYNSPLHF.

The chain uses TRBV21-1 and TRBJ1-2; whether TRBD1, the table's D call, matches the DNA was not checked. TRBV21-1 represents a pseudogene. There are 15 residues in the CDR3. CDR3 sequence reads: CASSNEGVGGYGYTF. In DNA form, the CDR3 reads TGTGCCAGCAGCAACGAGGGGGTTGGGGGCTATGGCTACACCTTC.

The V and J genes are TRBV7-9 and TRBJ1-1, with D perhaps matching TRBD1 (6 bases). V lost 4 bases and J lost 1, with 13 bases in between. Germline values: CDR1 SEHNR, CDR2 FQNEAQ (reference sequence). This CDR3 contains 15 residues. DNA of the CDR3: TGTGCCAGCAGCTATCGACAGGCTACGAACACTGAAGCTTTCTTT. It encodes CASSYRQATNTEAFF.

J is TRBJ1-2 and V is TRBV9, with a possible D match to TRBD1 (5 bases). Trimming stripped 2 bases from V and 0 bases from J, with 11 bases between. The CDR3 has 15 residues. Germline V lookup: CDR1 SGDLS, CDR2 YYNGEE. DNA of the CDR3: TGTGCCAGCAGCGTGGGGGGAGCCGCTAACTATGGCTACACCTTC. Protein sequence: CASSVGGAANYGYTF.

The V gene is TRBV10-3, the J gene TRBJ1-5; no firm D call. This CDR3 is built from 17 residues. The V end lost 3 bases, the J end lost 3 bases, and 18 bases lay between the germline ends. Germline CDR1 reads ENHRY; CDR2 reads SYGVKD. CDR3 protein: CAISEVSALTFNQPQHF. CDR3 nucleotide sequence: TGTGCCATCAGTGAAGTATCAGCGCTGACGTTCAATCAGCCCCAGCATTTT.

This clone has just one count. The V call is TRBV7-9, the J call TRBJ1-6, with no clear D. Germline V gene sequence: CDR1 SEHNR, CDR2 FQNEAQ (reference sequence). Trimming stripped 6 bases from V and 1 base from J, with 7 bases between. CDR3 size: 14 residues. CDR3 nucleotides: TGTGCCAGCAGTCTCGGTTCCTATAATTCACCCCTCCACTTT. Protein sequence: CASSLGSYNSPLHF.

The chain carries TRBV6-5 and TRBJ2-1; no reliable D call. The CDR3 is 11 residues long. CDR1 is MNHEY, CDR2 SVGAGI, per germline. Between the trimmed V and J ends, which lost 10 bases and 4 bases, there was a span of 8 bases. CDR3 residues: CATSTYNEQFF. The CDR3 nucleotides are TGTGCCACTTCTACGTACAATGAGCAGTTCTTC.

The rearrangement uses TRBV9 and TRBJ2-1; D possibly corresponds to TRBD1 (5 bases). Trimming removed 0 bases from V and 7 bases from J, with 14 bases in between. Germline V gene data show CDR1 as SGDLS and CDR2 as YYNGEE. The CDR3 runs to 15 residues. The CDR3 coding sequence is TGTGCCAGCAGCGTAGGTACAGGTTTGGGTAATGAGCAGTTCTTC. The encoded protein is CASSVGTGLGNEQFF.

The rearrangement uses TRBV13 and TRBJ1-1; the match to TRBD1 covers 8 bases. Trimming at V came to 3 bases and at J to 0 bases, leaving 12 bases not matched to a gene. CDR1 PRHDT and CDR2 FYEKMQ come from the germline V gene (reference sequence). CDR3 length: 18 residues. The CDR3 spells CASSLQGAVVHVNTEAFF. CDR3 DNA sequence: TGTGCCAGCAGCTTGCAGGGGGCGGTCGTACACGTGAACACTGAAGCTTTCTTT.

The chain joins TRBV18 to TRBJ1-4; D not certain. The germline CDR1 and CDR2 sequences are KGHSH and LQKENI. Between the trimmed V and J ends, which lost 3 bases and 13 bases, there was a span of 15 bases. The CDR3 is 13 amino acids. Here the CDR3 DNA reads TGTGCCAGCTCACCGATCCCGTGGGGAGGACTGTTTTTT. Translation gives CASSPIPWGGLFF.